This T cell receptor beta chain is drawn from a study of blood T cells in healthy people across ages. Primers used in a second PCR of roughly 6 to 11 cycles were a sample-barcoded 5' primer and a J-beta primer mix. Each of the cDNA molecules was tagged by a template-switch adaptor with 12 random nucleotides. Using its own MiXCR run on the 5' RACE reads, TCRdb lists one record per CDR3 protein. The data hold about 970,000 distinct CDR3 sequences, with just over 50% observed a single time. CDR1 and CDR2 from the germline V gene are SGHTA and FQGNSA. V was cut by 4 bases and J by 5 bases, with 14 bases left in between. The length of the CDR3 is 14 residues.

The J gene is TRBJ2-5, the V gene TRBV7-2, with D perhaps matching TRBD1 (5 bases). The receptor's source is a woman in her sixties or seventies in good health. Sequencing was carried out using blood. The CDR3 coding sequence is TGTGCCAGCAGCTCGGACAACAGTTGGGAGACCCAGTACTTC. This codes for CASSSDNSWETQYF.